This T cell receptor (beta chain) was profiled in a study of regulatory T cells in long-lasting Graves disease. The TCR beta library used iRepertoire HTBI primers with Arm-PCR amplification of CDR3. As handled by the study authors: In the combined samples, under 80 TRBV and approximately 15 TRBJ segments were identified. TCRdb passed the multiplex PCR reads through MiXCR, listing each CDR3 protein once. These V and J calls rely on TCRdb rather than the paper's analysis. The repertoire holds 650,000 to 700,000 distinct CDR3 sequences, with 25% to 30% as singletons. Regarding this clonotype: Its target is not known.

Study-level results: What was studied was peripheral blood only, and not thyroid tissue. There were preferences for TRBV28, TRBJ1-2 and TRBJ2-5 in persistent disease.

The trim removed 8 bases at V and 5 bases at J, leaving 6 bases unmatched. Germline values: CDR1 GTSNPN, CDR2 SVGIG (reference sequence). The CDR3 loop spans 13 amino acids. Time point meaning: persistent/refractory GD, antithyroid drugs over 5 years with positive TRAb. Generation of the TCR library employed RNA extracted from PBMCs. The authors diagnosed Graves' disease using American Thyroid Association guidelines. The source material was peripheral blood mononuclear cells (PBMCs), sampled when the disease was refractory, from a patient treated with antithyroid drugs. The sequence derives from a female donor with Graves disease. This chain links TRBV30 with TRBJ2-7, with 13 bases fitting TRBD2. The CDR3 nucleotides are TGTGCCCTAGGGACTAGCGGGGTGGACGAGCAGTACTTC. Its protein product is CALGTSGVDEQYF.